This paragraph covers one T cell receptor (beta chain) sequence. What antigen it recognizes has not been identified. No much larger clone exists at a distance of one base, and base qualities are not known. TCRdb lists the instrument as Illumina NovaSeq 6000. Using 5'RACE with constant-segment primers, TCRalpha and TCRbeta cDNA libraries were constructed, with sample barcodes and unique molecular identifiers added in the process. Trizol reagent was used to extract RNA from every sample. Library amplification was performed in two PCR steps, and a second sample barcode and Illumina TruSeq adapters were introduced in the second step. Sequencing of the libraries was done on an Illumina NovaSeq, producing 2 x 150 bp paired-end reads. The study's processing was this. Demultiplexing of reads and collapsing into UMI-guided consensus sequences were performed with migec v1.2.7. Using mixcr v2.1.11, UMI consensuses were aligned to TRA and TRB V and J templates and then assembled into clonotypes. A clonotype was counted as expanded or contracted only if both edgeR and NoisET called the change significant, with noise models trained on biological replicates. For edgeR calls, the thresholds were a false discovery rate-adjusted p below 0.01 and a log2 fold-change of 1. As an exploratory analysis of dynamics, max-normalized trajectories of the 1000 most abundant clonotypes were examined by PCA with hierarchical clustering. The CD4 or CD8 phenotype of responding clones was assigned using the separately sequenced CD4+ and CD8+ repertoires. TCRdb ran its own pipeline on the public reads, namely fastp trimming at Q25 and MiXCR clone calling, and kept in-frame beta chains. CDR3 protein sequences are deduplicated, and each keeps its most common genes and DNA. These V and J calls are TCRdb output, not the study's own analysis. The sample includes about 320,000 distinct CDR3 sequences, with approximately 14% observed a single time. The ten largest make up around 20% of the sample.

Ficoll-Paque density gradient centrifugation was the method used to isolate PBMCs. Reading the germline V gene gives CDR1 ENHRY and CDR2 SYGVKD. V sheds 8 bases and J sheds 1 base, leaving 5 bases between their ends. The CDR3 measures 11 amino acids from cysteine to phenylalanine. The DNA shown is the 33-base CDR3, in frame from base 1. The data were taken from a study of T-cell memory formation after mild COVID-19 (dated by TCRdb to the early 2020s). In the study overall: TCR sequence clusters from the two donors were found to be largely donor specific. T-cell clones expanding and contracting after mild COVID-19 in two donors were tracked by longitudinal TCRalpha and TCRbeta repertoire sequencing. The cohort was made up of two young adult volunteers, one female and one male, who were previously healthy.

Overall study results and their limits: Some responding clones were found in pre-infection memory, which suggests that pre-existing cross-reactive memory T cells took part in the SARS-CoV-2 response. Contracting CD4+ clones appeared mostly in the CM and EM memory subsets, whereas CD8+ clones were enriched in EMRA. Only a couple of mild cases were covered by the study, and larger cohorts that include severe cases with pre-infection samples were considered necessary. Clones that contracted from day 15 to 85 showed balanced CD4/CD8 phenotypes, whereas a second wave of clones that expanded from day 15 to 37 leaned towards CD4+. The second-wave clones that peaked on day 37 were not confirmed to be SARS-CoV-2 specific.

Specimen: PBMCs or a T cell subset sorted from them (not recorded which). In this chain, TRBV10-3 is recombined with TRBJ1-2; the D gene identity is not certain. This clonotype was sampled from a man younger than 35 who had mild COVID-19 (a few samples of this study predate the infection). The sample titles of this study are shuffled in the database, so cell type and time point are left out; the donor was told from shared clones. CDR3 protein: CAIGSNYGYTF. The nucleotide sequence is TGTGCCATCGGGAGTAACTATGGCTACACCTTC.